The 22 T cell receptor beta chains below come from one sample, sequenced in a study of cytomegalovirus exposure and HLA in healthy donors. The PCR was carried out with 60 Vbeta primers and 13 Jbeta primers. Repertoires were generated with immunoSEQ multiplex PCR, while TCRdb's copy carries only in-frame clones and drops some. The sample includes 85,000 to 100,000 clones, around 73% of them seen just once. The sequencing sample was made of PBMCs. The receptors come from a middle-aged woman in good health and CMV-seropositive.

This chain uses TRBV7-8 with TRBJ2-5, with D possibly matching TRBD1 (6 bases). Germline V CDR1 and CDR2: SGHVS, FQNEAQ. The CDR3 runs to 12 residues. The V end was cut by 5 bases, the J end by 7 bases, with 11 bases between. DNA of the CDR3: TGTGCCAGCAGCCACAGGGTGGGGACCCAGTACTTC. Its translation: CASSHRVGTQYF. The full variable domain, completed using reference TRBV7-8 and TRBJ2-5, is GAGVSQSPRYKVAKRGQDVALRCDPISGHVSLFWYQQALGQGPEFLTYFQNEAQLDKSGLPSDRFFAERPEGSVSTLKIQRTQQEDSAVYLCASSHRVGTQYFGPGTRLLVL.

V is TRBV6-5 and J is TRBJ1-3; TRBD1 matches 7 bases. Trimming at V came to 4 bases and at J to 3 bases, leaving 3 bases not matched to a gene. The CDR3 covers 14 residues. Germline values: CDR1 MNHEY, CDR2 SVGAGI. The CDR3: CASSSQGFGNTIYF. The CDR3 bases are TGTGCCAGCAGTTCACAGGGGTTTGGAAACACCATATATTTT.

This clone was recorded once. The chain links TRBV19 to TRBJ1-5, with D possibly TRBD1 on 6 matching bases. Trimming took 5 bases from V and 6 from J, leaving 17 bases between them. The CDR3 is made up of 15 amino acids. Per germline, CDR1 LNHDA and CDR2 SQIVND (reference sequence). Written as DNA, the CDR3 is TGTGCCAGTAGTGTGGGTAATTGGGGGCCTCAGCCCCAGCATTTT. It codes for CASSVGNWGPQPQHF.

The CDR3 is CASSLDGSALNEQFF. The CDR3 DNA follows: TGCGCCAGCAGCTTGGATGGTAGCGCCCTTAATGAGCAGTTCTTC. V and J are TRBV5-1 and TRBJ2-1, with D possibly TRBD2 on 5 matching bases. Looked up from germline, CDR1 is SGHRS and CDR2 is YFSETQ. The CDR3 totals 15 residues. Between the trimmed V and J ends, which lost 0 bases and 7 bases, there was a span of 14 bases.

CDR3 coding DNA: TGTGCCAGTAGTGGACAACAGGGGGCGCGAGAAAAACTGTTTTTT. It translates to CASSGQQGAREKLFF. The J gene is TRBJ1-4, the V gene TRBV19; 9 nucleotides match TRBD1. Germline values: CDR1 LNHDA, CDR2 SQIVND (reference sequence). V shed 5 bases and J 8 bases; nucleotides not matched to a gene: 9. CDR3 size: 15 residues.

The CDR3 loop reads CASSPSLAGSKDEQYF. CDR3 in DNA: TGTGCCAGCAGCCCATCGTTAGCGGGAAGTAAGGACGAGCAGTACTTC. The chain has TRBV4-2 and TRBJ2-7, with 8 bases that match TRBD2. CDR3 size: 16 residues. In germline, CDR1 is LGHNA, CDR2 YNFKEQ. V lost 4 bases and J lost 5; bases outside the gene matches: 13.

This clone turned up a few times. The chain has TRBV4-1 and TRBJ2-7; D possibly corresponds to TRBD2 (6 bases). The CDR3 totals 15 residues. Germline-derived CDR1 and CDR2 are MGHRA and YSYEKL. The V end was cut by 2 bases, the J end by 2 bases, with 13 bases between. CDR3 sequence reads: CASSQRGLLAYEQYF. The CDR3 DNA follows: TGCGCCAGCAGCCAACGGGGGTTGCTTGCCTACGAGCAGTACTTC.

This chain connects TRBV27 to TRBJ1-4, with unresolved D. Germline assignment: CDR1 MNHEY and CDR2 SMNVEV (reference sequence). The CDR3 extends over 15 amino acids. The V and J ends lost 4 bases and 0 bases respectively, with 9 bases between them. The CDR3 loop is CASSSDITTNEKLFF. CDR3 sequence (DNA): TGTGCCAGCAGTTCCGACATAACAACTAATGAAAAACTGTTTTTT.

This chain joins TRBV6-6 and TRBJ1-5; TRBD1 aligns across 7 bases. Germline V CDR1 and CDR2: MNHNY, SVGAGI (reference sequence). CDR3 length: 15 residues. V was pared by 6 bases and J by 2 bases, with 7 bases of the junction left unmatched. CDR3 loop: CASRRDRDGNQPQHF. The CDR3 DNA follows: TGTGCCAGCAGGCGAGACAGGGACGGCAATCAGCCCCAGCATTTT.

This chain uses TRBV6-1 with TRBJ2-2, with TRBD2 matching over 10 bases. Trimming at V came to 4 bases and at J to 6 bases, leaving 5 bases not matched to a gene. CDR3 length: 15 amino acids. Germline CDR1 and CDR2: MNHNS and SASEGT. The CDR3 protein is CASSVGTSVAGELFF. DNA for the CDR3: TGTGCCAGCAGTGTAGGGACTAGCGTTGCCGGGGAGCTGTTTTTT.

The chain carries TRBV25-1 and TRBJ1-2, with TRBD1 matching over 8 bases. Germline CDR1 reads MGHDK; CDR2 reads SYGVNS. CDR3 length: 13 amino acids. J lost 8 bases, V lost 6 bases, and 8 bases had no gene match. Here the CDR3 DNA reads TGTGCCAGCAGCCCGGTCACAGGGGGAGGCTACACCTTC. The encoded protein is CASSPVTGGGYTF.

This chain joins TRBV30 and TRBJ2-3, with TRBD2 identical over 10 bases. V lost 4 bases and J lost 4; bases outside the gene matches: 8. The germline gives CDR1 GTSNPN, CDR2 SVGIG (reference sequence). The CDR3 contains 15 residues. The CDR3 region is CAWNYASGSSDTQYF. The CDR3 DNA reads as TGTGCCTGGAATTATGCTAGCGGGAGTTCAGATACGCAGTATTTT.

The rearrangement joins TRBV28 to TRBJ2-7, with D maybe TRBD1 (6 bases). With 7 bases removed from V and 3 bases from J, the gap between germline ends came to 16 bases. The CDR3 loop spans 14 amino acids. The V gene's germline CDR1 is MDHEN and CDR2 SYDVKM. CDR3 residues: CASTSPGTNYEQYF. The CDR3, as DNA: TGTGCCAGCACCTCCCCCGGGACAAACTACGAGCAGTACTTC.

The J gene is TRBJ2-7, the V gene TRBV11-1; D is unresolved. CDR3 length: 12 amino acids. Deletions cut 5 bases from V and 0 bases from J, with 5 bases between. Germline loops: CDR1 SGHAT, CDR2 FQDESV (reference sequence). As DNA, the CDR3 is TGTGCCAGCAGCGCGAGCTCCTACGAGCAGTACTTC. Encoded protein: CASSASSYEQYF. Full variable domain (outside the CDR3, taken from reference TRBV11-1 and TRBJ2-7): EAEVAQSPRYKITEKSQAVAFWCDPISGHATLYWYRQILGQGPELLVQFQDESVVDDSQLPKDRFSAERLKGVDSTLKIQPAELGDSAMYLCASSASSYEQYFGPGTRLTVT.

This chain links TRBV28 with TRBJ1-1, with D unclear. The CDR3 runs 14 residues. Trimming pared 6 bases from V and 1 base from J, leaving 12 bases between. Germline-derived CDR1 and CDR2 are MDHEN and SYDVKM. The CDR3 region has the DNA TGTGCCAGCAGGCCTGGAGGTTCGAACACTGAAGCTTTCTTT. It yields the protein CASRPGGSNTEAFF.

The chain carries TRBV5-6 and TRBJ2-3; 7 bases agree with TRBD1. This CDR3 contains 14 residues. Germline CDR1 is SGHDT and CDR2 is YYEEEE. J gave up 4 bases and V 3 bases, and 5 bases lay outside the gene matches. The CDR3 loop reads CASSSSQGADTQYF. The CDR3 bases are TGTGCCAGCAGCTCGTCGCAGGGGGCAGATACGCAGTATTTT. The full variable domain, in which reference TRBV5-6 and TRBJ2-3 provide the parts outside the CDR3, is DAGVTQSPTHLIKTRGQQVTLRCSPKSGHDTVSWYQQALGQGPQFIFQYYEEEERQRGNFPDRFSGHQFPNYSSELNVNALLLGDSALYLCASSSSQGADTQYFGPGTRLTVL.

Here the CDR3 reads CASSPGQGAGEQYF. The DNA of the CDR3 is TGTGCCAGCAGCCCAGGACAGGGGGCGGGGGAGCAGTACTTC. The chain recombines TRBV7-9 with TRBJ2-7; TRBD1 matches 11 bases. CDR3 size: 14 residues. Looked up from germline, CDR1 is SEHNR and CDR2 is FQNEAQ (reference sequence). After removal of 5 bases from V and 7 bases from J, the junction contained 7 bases not matched to a gene.

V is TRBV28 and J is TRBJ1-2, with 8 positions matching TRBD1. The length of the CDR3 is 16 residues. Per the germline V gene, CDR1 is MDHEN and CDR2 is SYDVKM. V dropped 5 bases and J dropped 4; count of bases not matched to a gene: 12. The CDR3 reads CASSKGQGLGSYGYTF. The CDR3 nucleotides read TGTGCCAGCAGTAAAGGACAGGGTTTAGGCAGCTATGGCTACACCTTC.

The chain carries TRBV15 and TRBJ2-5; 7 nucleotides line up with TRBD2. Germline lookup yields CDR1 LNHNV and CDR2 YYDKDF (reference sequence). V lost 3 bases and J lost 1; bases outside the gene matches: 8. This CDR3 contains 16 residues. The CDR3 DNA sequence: TGTGCCACCAGCAGGTTTAGCGGGTTCCTCCAAGAGACCCAGTACTTC. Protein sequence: CATSRFSGFLQETQYF.

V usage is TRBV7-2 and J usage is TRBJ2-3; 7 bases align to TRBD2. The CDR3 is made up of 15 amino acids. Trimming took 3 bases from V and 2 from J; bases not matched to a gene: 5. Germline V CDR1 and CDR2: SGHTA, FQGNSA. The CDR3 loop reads CASSLGRDYTDTQYF. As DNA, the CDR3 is TGTGCCAGCAGCTTGGGCAGGGACTACACAGATACGCAGTATTTT.

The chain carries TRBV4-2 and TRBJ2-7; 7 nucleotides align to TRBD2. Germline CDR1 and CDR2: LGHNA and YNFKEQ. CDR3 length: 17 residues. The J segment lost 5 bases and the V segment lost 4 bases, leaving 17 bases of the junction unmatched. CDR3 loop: CASSPLGTGGPSDEQYF. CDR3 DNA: TGTGCCAGCAGCCCCCTAGGGACGGGAGGACCCTCGGACGAGCAGTACTTC.

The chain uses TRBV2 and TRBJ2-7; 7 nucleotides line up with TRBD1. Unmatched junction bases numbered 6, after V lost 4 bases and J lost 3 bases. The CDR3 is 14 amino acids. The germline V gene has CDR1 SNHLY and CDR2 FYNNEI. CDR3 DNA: TGTGCCAGCAGTGCAGGGGGACAGCTCTACGAGCAGTACTTC. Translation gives CASSAGGQLYEQYF.